This T cell receptor beta chain was retrieved from a study of T-cell reconstitution after alpha-beta-depleted transplantation in children. CDR1 and CDR2 from the germline V gene are SNHLY and FYNNEI. The CDR3 covers 14 residues. Trimming stripped 11 bases from V and 0 bases from J, with 13 bases between. Molecular barcoding with unique molecular identifiers was used for the TCRbeta library. From the PCR reads, TCRdb called clonotypes with MiXCR, one entry per CDR3 protein. The sample contains about 290,000 distinct CDR3 sequences, 10% of which appear only once. Many counts were recorded for this clonotype. The antigen is unknown. The study, taken as a whole, reports: Approximately two months post-transplant, alpha-beta T cells reportedly originated from several hundred expanded graft clones. After transplant, high TCRbeta diversity at day 60 in some patients arose from surviving recipient T cells and thymic progenitors. At one year after transplant, newly produced T cells mostly accounted for T-cell counts and diversity.

The origin of this receptor is a boy younger than two with acute myeloid leukemia, due to receive a stem cell transplant. The rearrangement links TRBV2 to TRBJ2-2; tentatively, D is TRBD2 (5 bases). This material consisted of PBMCs, taken before TCRalphabeta/CD19-depleted stem cell transplant. The CDR3 spells CAGRTAANTGELFF. For the CDR3, the DNA is TGTGCCGGAAGGACTGCCGCGAACACCGGGGAGCTGTTTTTT.